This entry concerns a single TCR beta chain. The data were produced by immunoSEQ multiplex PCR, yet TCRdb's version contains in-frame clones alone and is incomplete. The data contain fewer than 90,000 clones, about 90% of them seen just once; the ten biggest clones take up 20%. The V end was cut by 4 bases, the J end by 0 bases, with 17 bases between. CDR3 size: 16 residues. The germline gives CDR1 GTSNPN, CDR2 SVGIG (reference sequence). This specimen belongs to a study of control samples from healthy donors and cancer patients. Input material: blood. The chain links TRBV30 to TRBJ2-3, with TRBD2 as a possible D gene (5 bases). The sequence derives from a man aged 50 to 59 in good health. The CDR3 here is CAWTRWYGGSTDTQYF. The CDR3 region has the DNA TGTGCCTGGACCCGGTGGTATGGCGGGAGCACAGATACGCAGTATTTT. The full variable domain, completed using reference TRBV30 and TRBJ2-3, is SQTIHQWPATLVQPVGSPLSLECTVEGTSNPNLYWYRQAAGRGLQLLFYSVGIGQISSEVPQNLSASRPQDRQFILSSKKLLLSDSGFYLCAWTRWYGGSTDTQYFGPGTRLTVL.